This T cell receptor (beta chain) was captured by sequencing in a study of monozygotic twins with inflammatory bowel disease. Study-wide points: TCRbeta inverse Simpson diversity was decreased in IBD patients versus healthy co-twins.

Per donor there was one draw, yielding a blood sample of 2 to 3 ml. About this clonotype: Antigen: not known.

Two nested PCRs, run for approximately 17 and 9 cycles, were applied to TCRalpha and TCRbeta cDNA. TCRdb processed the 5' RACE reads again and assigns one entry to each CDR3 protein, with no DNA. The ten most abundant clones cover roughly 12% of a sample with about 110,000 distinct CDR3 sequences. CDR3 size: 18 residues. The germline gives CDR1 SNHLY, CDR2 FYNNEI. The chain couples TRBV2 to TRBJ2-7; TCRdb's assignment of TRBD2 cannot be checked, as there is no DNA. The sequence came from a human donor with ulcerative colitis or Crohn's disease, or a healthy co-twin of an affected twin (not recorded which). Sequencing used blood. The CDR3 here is CASRPASPTSGGSYEQYF.